What follows are 21 T cell receptor beta chains derived from one specimen sequenced in a study of CXCR3-negative and CXCR3-positive naive CD8 T cells. All TRB cDNA libraries came from 5' RACE performed with UMI labels. Following a re-call of the 5' RACE reads, TCRdb has one entry per CDR3 protein and lacks DNA. This sample's table reports around 40,000 distinct CDR3 sequences. Sequences were obtained from memory CD8+ T cells from blood. These receptors were obtained from a human donor in good health. Some clones in this sample may be carry-over from other donors' samples.

This rearrangement joins TRBV29-1 to TRBJ2-7; the TRBD2 assignment by TCRdb is unverifiable without DNA. The CDR3 sequence is 14 residues long. Germline CDR1 SQVTM, CDR2 ANQGSEA. The CDR3 sequence: CSVGASSGSYEQYF.

The rearrangement uses TRBV12-3 or TRBV12-4 and TRBJ2-2; TCRdb reports TRBD2, a call that lacks DNA to check it against. CDR3 length: 15 amino acids. The chain's CDR3 is CAIPLPSGGHTGLFF.

J is TRBJ2-3 and V is TRBV11-3. Germline CDR1 SGHNT, CDR2 YENEEA. CDR3 size: 12 residues. CDR3 protein: CASSSFTDTQYF.

This clonotype ranks as medium-sized in terms of frequency. This chain joins TRBV5-1 and TRBJ2-7. CDR1 and CDR2 (germline): SGHRS, YFSETQ. The CDR3 is 14 amino acids. The CDR3 protein is CASSFAGDSYEQYF.

The rearrangement uses TRBV12-3 or TRBV12-4 and TRBJ2-1; TCRdb gives TRBD2 as the D gene, but with no DNA this cannot be confirmed. This CDR3 has 16 residues. The CDR3 spells CASSLLAGGIYNEQFF.

This chain connects TRBV6-2 or TRBV6-3 to TRBJ2-7. The CDR3 loop spans 14 amino acids. In germline, CDR1 is MNHEY, CDR2 SVGEGT. CDR3 protein: CASSYEATSHEQYF.

The J gene is TRBJ2-5, the V gene TRBV7-9. The CDR3 loop spans 14 amino acids. Germline CDR1 and CDR2: SEHNR and FQNEAQ (reference sequence). The CDR3 sequence: CASSLGGGRETQYF.

The chain employs TRBV24-1 and TRBJ2-1; TCRdb's assignment of TRBD2 cannot be checked, as there is no DNA. The CDR3 is 14 amino acids. Germline V gives CDR1 KGHDR, CDR2 SFDVKD. CDR3 loop: CATSDLSGGHEQFF.

The chain uses TRBV29-1 and TRBJ1-2. CDR3 length: 13 amino acids. Germline V CDR1 and CDR2: SQVTM, ANQGSEA. The CDR3 loop reads CSVELDRTYGYTF.

This rearrangement joins TRBV7-3 to TRBJ2-4; TCRdb indicates TRBD2, and absent DNA this call remains unverified. Germline V lookup: CDR1 SGHTA, CDR2 FQGTGA. This CDR3 has 14 residues. The CDR3 here is CASSPGLGQNIQYF.

The chain employs TRBV15 and TRBJ2-7; TCRdb returns TRBD2, unconfirmable since there is no DNA. CDR1 LNHNV and CDR2 YYDKDF come from the germline V gene (reference sequence). The CDR3 consists of 17 residues. Here the CDR3 reads CATSRDHLAGSSYEQYF.

This sequence joins TRBV20-1 and TRBJ2-2; TCRdb lists TRBD2, though no DNA is available to test this call. From germline, CDR1 is DFQATT and CDR2 SNEGSKA (reference sequence). The CDR3 runs 15 residues. The chain's CDR3 is CSAREALAATGELFF.

This sequence joins TRBV19 and TRBJ2-5; there is no DNA to check the TCRdb D call of TRBD2. Germline CDR1 is LNHDA and CDR2 is SQIVND (reference sequence). The CDR3 sequence is 15 residues long. CDR3 sequence: CASSILSGAQETQYF.

The gene calls are TRBV6-5 and TRBJ2-2. The CDR3 contains 15 residues. CDR1 is MNHEY, CDR2 SVGAGI, per germline. CDR3 residues: CASSYSEEFGGELFF.

V gene TRBV12-3 or TRBV12-4 combines with J gene TRBJ2-7; TCRdb's D call, TRBD1, is unchecked because there is no DNA. This CDR3 comprises 13 residues. CDR3 protein: CASPLGDAYEQYF.

CDR3 region: CASSYGIEQYF. V and J are TRBV6-2 or TRBV6-3 and TRBJ2-7. The length of the CDR3 is 11 residues. Germline-derived CDR1 and CDR2 are MNHEY and SVGEGT.

CDR3 protein: CASSYLRDKLNTEAFF. The V gene is TRBV6-2 or TRBV6-3, the J gene TRBJ1-1; the TCRdb D gene call, TRBD1, has no DNA to confirm it. The CDR3 extends over 16 amino acids. CDR1 is MNHEY and CDR2 is SVGEGT in the germline V gene.

This chain links TRBV28 with TRBJ1-5. The CDR3 contains 12 residues. The germline gives CDR1 MDHEN, CDR2 SYDVKM. The CDR3 reads CASAYRDQPQHF. Full variable domain (remainder filled in from reference TRBV28 and TRBJ1-5): DVKVTQSSRYLVKRTGEKVFLECVQDMDHENMFWYRQDPGLGLRLIYFSYDVKMKEKGDIPEGYSVSREKKERFSLILESASTNQTSMYLCASAYRDQPQHFGDGTRLSIL.

The rearrangement uses TRBV4-3 and TRBJ2-1; without DNA, the TCRdb call of TRBD2 cannot be checked. CDR1 is LGHNA, CDR2 YSLEER, per germline. This CDR3 is built from 15 residues. CDR3 sequence reads: CASSPGLAEYNEQFF.

The V and J genes are TRBV5-1 and TRBJ2-7; checking the TCRdb D call of TRBD1 is not possible without DNA. The CDR3 sequence is 12 residues long. Germline loops: CDR1 SGHRS, CDR2 YFSETQ. The CDR3 loop reads CASSGEGYEQYF.

The rearrangement uses TRBV29-1 and TRBJ2-7; TCRdb returns TRBD1, unconfirmable since there is no DNA. The germline gives CDR1 SQVTM, CDR2 ANQGSEA. This CDR3 is built from 13 residues. CDR3: CSVDRDNSYEQYF.